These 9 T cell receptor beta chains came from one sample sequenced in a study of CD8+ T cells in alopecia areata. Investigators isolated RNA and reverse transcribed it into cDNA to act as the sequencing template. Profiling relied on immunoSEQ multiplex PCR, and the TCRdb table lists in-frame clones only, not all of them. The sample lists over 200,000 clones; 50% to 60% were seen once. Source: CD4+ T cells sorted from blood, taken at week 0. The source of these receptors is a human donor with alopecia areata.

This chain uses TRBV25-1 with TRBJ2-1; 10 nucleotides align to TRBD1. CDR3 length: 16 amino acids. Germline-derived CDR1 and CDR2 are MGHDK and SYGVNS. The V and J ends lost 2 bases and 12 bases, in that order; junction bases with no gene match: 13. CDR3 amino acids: CASSELRDRGHLRQFF. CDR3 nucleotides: TGTGCCAGCAGTGAACTTCGGGACAGGGGTCACCTGCGGCAGTTCTTC.

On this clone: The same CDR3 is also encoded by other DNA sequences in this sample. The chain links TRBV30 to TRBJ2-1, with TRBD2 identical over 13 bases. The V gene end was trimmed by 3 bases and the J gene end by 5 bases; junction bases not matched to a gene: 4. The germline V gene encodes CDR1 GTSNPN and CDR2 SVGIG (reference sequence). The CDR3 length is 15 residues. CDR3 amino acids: CAWSPGLAGHNEQFF. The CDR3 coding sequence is TGTGCCTGGAGCCCGGGACTAGCGGGGCACAATGAGCAGTTCTTC.

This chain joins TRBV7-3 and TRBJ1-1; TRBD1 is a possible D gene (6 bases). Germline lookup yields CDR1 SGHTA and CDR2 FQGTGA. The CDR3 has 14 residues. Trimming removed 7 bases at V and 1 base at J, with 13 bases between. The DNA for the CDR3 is TGTGCCAGCATCCCGGGCAGGGGGAACACTGAAGCTTTCTTT. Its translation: CASIPGRGNTEAFF.

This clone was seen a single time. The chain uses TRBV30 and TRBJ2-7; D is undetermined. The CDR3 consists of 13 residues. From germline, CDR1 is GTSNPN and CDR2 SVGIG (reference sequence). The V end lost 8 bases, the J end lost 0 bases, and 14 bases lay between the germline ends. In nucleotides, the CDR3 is TGTGCCCGATCGACACCGAGCTCCTACGAGCAGTACTTC. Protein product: CARSTPSSYEQYF.

The CDR3 DNA sequence: TGCGCCAGCAGCTTGGCCGGGACAGGGGAAAACATTCAGTACTTC. The encoded protein is CASSLAGTGENIQYF. This chain connects TRBV5-1 to TRBJ2-4; TRBD1 aligns across 10 bases. The germline V gene has CDR1 SGHRS and CDR2 YFSETQ. With 0 bases clipped from V and 5 bases from J, the junction kept 2 bases outside the gene matches. The CDR3 totals 15 residues.

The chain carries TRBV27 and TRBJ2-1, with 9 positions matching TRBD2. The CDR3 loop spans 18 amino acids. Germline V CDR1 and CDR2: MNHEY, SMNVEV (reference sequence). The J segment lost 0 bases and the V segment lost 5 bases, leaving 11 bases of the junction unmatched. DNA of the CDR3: TGTGCCAGCAGTCCCCATGGAGCGGGAGGACTCTCCTACAATGAGCAGTTCTTC. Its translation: CASSPHGAGGLSYNEQFF.

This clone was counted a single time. The CDR3 DNA is TGTGCCAGCATTTGGAGGGGTCAGCCCCAGCATTTT. Its translation is CASIWRGQPQHF. The chain couples TRBV21-1 to TRBJ1-5. TRBV21-1 is described as a pseudogene. The CDR3 has 12 residues.

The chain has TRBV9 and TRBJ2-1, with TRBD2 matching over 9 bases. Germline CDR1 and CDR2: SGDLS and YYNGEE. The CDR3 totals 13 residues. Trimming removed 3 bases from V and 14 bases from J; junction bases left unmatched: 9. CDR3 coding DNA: TGTGCCAGCAGCGGAGGGGTAGCGGGAGCCGAGTTCTTC. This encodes CASSGGVAGAEFF.

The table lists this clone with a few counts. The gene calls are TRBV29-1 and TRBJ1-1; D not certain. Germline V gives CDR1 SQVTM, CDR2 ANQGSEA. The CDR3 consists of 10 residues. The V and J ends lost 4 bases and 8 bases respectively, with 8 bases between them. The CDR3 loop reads CSVVWEEAFF. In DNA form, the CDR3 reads TGCAGCGTTGTATGGGAAGAAGCTTTCTTT. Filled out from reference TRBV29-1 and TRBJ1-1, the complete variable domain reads SAVISQKPSRDICQRGTSLTIQCQVDSQVTMMFWYRQQPGQSLTLIATANQGSEATYESGFVIDKFPISRPNLTFSTLTVSNMSPEDSSIYLCSVVWEEAFFGQGTRLTVV.